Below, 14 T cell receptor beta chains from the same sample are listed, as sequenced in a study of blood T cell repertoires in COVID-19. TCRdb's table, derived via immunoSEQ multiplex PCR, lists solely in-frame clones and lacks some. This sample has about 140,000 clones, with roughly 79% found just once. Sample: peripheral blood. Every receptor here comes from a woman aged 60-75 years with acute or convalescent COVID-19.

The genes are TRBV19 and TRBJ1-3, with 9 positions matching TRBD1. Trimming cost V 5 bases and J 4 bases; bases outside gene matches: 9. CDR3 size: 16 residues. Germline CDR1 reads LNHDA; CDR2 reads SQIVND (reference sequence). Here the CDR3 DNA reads TGTGCCAGTAGTCCAACGACAGGGGGGAAGGGAAACACCATATATTTT. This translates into CASSPTTGGKGNTIYF. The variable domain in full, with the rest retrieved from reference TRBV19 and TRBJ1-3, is DGGITQSPKYLFRKEGQNVTLSCEQNLNHDAMYWYRQDPGQGLRLIYYSQIVNDFQKGDIAEGYSVSREKKESFPLTVTSAQKNPTAFYLCASSPTTGGKGNTIYFGEGSWLTVV.

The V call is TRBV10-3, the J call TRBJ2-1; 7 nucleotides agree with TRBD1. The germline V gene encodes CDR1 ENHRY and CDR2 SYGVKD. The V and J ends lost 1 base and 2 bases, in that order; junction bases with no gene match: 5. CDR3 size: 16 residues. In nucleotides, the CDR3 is TGTGCCATCAGTGAGTATAGACAGGGCCCCTACAATGAGCAGTTCTTC. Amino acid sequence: CAISEYRQGPYNEQFF.

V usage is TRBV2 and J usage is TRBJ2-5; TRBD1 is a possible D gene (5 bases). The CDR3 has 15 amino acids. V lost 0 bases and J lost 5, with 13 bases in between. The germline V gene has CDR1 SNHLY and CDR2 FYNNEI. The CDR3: CASSEARVGRETQYF. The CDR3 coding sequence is TGTGCCAGCAGTGAAGCCAGGGTAGGACGGGAGACCCAGTACTTC.

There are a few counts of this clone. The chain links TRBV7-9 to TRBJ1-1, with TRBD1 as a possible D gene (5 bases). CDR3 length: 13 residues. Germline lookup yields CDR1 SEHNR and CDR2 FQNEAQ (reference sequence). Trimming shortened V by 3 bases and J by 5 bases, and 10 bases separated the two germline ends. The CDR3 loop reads CASSLGGGTEAFF. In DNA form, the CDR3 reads TGTGCCAGCAGCTTGGGCGGGGGAACTGAAGCTTTCTTT.

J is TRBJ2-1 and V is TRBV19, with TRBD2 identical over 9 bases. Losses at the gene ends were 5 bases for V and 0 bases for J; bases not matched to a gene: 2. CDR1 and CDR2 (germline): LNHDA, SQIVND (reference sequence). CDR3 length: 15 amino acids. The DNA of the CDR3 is TGTGCCAGTAGTCTAGCGGGAAGCTCCTACAATGAGCAGTTCTTC. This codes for CASSLAGSSYNEQFF.

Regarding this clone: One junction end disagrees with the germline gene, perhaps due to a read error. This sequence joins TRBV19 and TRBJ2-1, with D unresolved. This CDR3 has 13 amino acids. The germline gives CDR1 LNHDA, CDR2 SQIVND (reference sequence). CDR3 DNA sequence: TGTGCCAGTTCTGGCCCAATCTACAGTGAGCAGTTCTTC. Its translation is CASSGPIYSEQFF.

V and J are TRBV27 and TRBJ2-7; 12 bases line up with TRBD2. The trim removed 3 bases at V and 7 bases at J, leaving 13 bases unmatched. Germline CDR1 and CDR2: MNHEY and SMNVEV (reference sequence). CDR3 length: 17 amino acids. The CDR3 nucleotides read TGTGCCAGCAGTTTTGGAATCGGGGTTCTAGCGGGAGGGGAGCAGTACTTC. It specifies CASSFGIGVLAGGEQYF.

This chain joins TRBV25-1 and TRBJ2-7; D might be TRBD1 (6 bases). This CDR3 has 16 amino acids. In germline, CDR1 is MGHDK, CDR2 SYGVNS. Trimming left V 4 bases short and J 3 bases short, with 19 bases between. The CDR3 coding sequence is TGTGCCAGCAGTGGTTCAGGCGCCACAGGGTACTACGAGCAGTACTTC. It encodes CASSGSGATGYYEQYF.

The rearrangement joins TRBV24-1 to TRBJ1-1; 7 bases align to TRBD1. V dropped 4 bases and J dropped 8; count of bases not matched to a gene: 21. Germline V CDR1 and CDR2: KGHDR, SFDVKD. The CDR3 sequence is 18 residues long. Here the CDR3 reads CATSESTGRFPPGGEAFF. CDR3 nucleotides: TGTGCCACCAGTGAGTCGACAGGGCGCTTCCCGCCGGGTGGGGAAGCTTTCTTT.

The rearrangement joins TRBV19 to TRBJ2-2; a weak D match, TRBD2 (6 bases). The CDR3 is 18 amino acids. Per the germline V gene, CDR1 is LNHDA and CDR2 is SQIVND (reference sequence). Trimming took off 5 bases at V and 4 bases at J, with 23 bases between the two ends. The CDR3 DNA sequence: TGTGCCAGTAGTCTCCGGGTTCTAGCGACTGGGCCCACCGGGGAGCTGTTTTTT. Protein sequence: CASSLRVLATGPTGELFF.

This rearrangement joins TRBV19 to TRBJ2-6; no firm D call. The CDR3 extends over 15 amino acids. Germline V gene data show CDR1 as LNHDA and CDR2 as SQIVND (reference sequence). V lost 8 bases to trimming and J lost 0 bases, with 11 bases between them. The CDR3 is CASSVVVSGANVLTF. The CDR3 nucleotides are TGTGCCAGTTCCGTTGTAGTCTCTGGGGCCAACGTCCTGACTTTC.

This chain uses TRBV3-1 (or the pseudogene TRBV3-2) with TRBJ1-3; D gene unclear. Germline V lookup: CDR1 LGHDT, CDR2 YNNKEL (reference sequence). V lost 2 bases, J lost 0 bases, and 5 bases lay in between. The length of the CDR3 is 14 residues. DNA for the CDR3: TGTGCCAGCAGCCAAACCAGCTCTGGAAACACCATATATTTT. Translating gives CASSQTSSGNTIYF.

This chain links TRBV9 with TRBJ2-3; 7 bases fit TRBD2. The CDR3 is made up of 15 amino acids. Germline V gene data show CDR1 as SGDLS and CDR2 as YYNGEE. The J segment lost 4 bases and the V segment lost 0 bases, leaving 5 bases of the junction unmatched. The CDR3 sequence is CASSVDVAGADTQYF. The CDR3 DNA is TGTGCCAGCAGCGTAGATGTGGCGGGAGCAGATACGCAGTATTTT.

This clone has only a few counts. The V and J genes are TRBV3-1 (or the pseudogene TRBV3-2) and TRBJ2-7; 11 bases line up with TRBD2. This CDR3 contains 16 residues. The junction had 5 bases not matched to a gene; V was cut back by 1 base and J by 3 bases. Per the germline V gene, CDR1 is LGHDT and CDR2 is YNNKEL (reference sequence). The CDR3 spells CASSQALAGGYYEQYF. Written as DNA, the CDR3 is TGTGCCAGCAGCCAAGCGCTAGCGGGAGGTTACTACGAGCAGTACTTC.